This T cell receptor beta chain emerged from a study of blood T cell repertoires in COVID-19. Study context: The United States, Italy and Spain were the sources of the acute and convalescent COVID-19 samples. PBMCs, B-cell-depleted T cells, or T cells were the source of the cDNA or gDNA that made up the material.

In the original analysis: Amplification from reference gene primers served as the basis for estimated nucleated cell counts. Assay used: immunoSEQ multiplex PCR; TCRdb lists only in-frame clones, some missing. The D gene and trimming were derived from the DNA, and the V and J assignments and clone size from that table. In the table there are 450,000 or so clones, 89% of which are singletons. The CDR3 runs to 15 residues. The V gene's germline CDR1 is SNHLY and CDR2 FYNNEI. V dropped 6 bases and J dropped 2; count of bases not matched to a gene: 4. This chain uses TRBV2 with TRBJ2-2; 9 bases map to TRBD1. This sequence originates from a man between 18 and 35 years old with COVID-19, enrolled during active disease. The sequencing input was peripheral blood. CDR3 loop: CASRGTGYNTGELFF. CDR3 nucleotide sequence: TGTGCCAGCAGGGGGACAGGGTACAACACCGGGGAGCTGTTTTTT.